Below, 18 T cell receptor beta chains from the same sample are listed, as sequenced in a study of response to subunit inactivated influenza vaccine. Using its own MiXCR run on the RT-PCR reads, TCRdb lists one record per CDR3 protein. This repertoire shows approximately 490,000 distinct CDR3 sequences, approximately 7.8% found once; its top ten account for 10% to 15%. The specimen comprised PBMCs from blood, sampled approximately 25 months after vaccination. The receptors were gathered from a man between 50 and 75 years old who received an inactivated influenza vaccine.

In this sample, this clonotype turned up a few times. The V and J genes are TRBV7-9 and TRBJ2-3; perhaps TRBD2 as D (6 bases). The CDR3 loop spans 15 amino acids. Germline V gene data show CDR1 as SEHNR and CDR2 as FQNEAQ (reference sequence). V was pared by 5 bases and J by 5 bases, with 17 bases between. The CDR3 loop is CASSNRLGTQDTQYF. The CDR3 DNA is TGTGCCAGCAGCAATCGGCTTGGGACTCAAGATACGCAGTATTTT. Combining the CDR3 with reference TRBV7-9 and TRBJ2-3 gives the whole variable domain DTGVSQNPRHKITKRGQNVTFRCDPISEHNRLYWYRQTLGQGPEFLTYFQNEAQLEKSRLLSDRFSAERPKGSFSTLEIQRTEQGDSAMYLCASSNRLGTQDTQYFGPGTRLTVL.

The CDR3 sequence is CSVQRGRRDTEAFF. The CDR3 nucleotides are TGCAGCGTACAACGGGGGCGCAGAGACACTGAAGCTTTCTTT. The genes are TRBV29-1 and TRBJ1-1; weak D call: TRBD1 (6 bases). Germline assignment: CDR1 SQVTM and CDR2 ANQGSEA. Deletions cut 6 bases from V and 3 bases from J, with 17 bases between. The CDR3 consists of 14 residues.

This clonotype was detected only a few times. The rearrangement joins TRBV5-1 to TRBJ1-5; D uncertain. V was clipped by 3 bases and J by 14 bases, with 12 bases between them. The germline V gene encodes CDR1 SGHRS and CDR2 YFSETQ. This CDR3 has 11 amino acids. The CDR3 bases are TGCGCCAGCAGCTCCCCCGGACCAAAGCATTTT. Translation: CASSSPGPKHF.

A few counts support this clonotype. The CDR3 sequence is CSAIPRQGRNSPLHF. The DNA of the CDR3 is TGCAGTGCTATCCCTCGGCAGGGGCGAAATTCACCCCTCCACTTT. The chain employs TRBV20-1 and TRBJ1-6, with D possibly being TRBD1 (6 bases). CDR1 is DFQATT, CDR2 SNEGSKA, per germline (reference sequence). This CDR3 contains 15 residues. V dropped 4 bases and J dropped 7 bases, with 17 bases sitting between them.

The V gene is TRBV14, the J gene TRBJ1-1; D perhaps matches TRBD1 (6 bases). Trimming took 4 bases from V and 4 from J, leaving 13 bases between them. The CDR3 is 14 residues long. Germline lookup yields CDR1 SGHDN and CDR2 FVKESK. The CDR3: CASSRQRGATEAFF. CDR3 bases: TGTGCCAGCAGCCGTCAGAGGGGGGCCACTGAAGCTTTCTTT.

The rearrangement joins TRBV25-1 to TRBJ1-6; D call uncertain. The V and J ends lost 3 bases and 8 bases respectively, with 14 bases between them. The germline V gene has CDR1 MGHDK and CDR2 SYGVNS. The CDR3 spans 15 residues. The CDR3 sequence is CASSEDGVLDSPLHF. CDR3 coding DNA: TGTGCCAGCAGTGAGGACGGGGTTTTGGATTCACCCCTCCACTTT. Supplemented by reference TRBV25-1 and TRBJ1-6, the full variable domain reads EADIYQTPRYLVIGTGKKITLECSQTMGHDKMYWYQQDPGMELHLIHYSYGVNSTEKGDLSSESTVSRIRTEHFPLTLESARPSHTSQYLCASSEDGVLDSPLHFGNGTRLTVT.

This rearrangement joins TRBV7-3 to TRBJ2-2, with D tentatively TRBD2 (6 bases). Trimming removed 8 bases at V and 0 bases at J, with 16 bases between. This CDR3 region has 16 residues. Germline V CDR1 and CDR2: SGHTA, FQGTGA. The CDR3 DNA reads TGTGCCAGCGGCGACCGGCCGGGAGCGAACACCGGGGAGCTGTTTTTT. Its translation is CASGDRPGANTGELFF.

V usage is TRBV7-9 and J usage is TRBJ2-1; D uncertain. Germline V lookup: CDR1 SEHNR, CDR2 FQNEAQ (reference sequence). CDR3 size: 14 residues. V was shortened by 4 bases and J by 0 bases, with 7 bases between the two germline ends. The CDR3 region is CASSSHGSYNEQFF. CDR3 DNA: TGTGCCAGCAGCTCCCACGGCTCCTACAATGAGCAGTTCTTC.

The V gene is TRBV10-1, the J gene TRBJ1-4, with 7 bases matching TRBD1. The V gene's germline CDR1 is WNHNN and CDR2 SYGVQD (reference sequence). V dropped 5 bases and J dropped 8; count of bases not matched to a gene: 8. The CDR3 has 14 residues. The CDR3: CASSTGQEREKLFF. The CDR3 DNA follows: TGCGCCAGCAGTACCGGACAGGAGAGAGAAAAACTGTTTTTT.

CDR3 DNA sequence: TGTGCCAGCAGCTTTTTTCTAACGGGGTCGGATGAGCAGTTCTTC. Translating gives CASSFFLTGSDEQFF. The rearrangement links TRBV7-2 to TRBJ2-1; a weak D match, TRBD2 (5 bases). CDR1 is SGHTA, CDR2 FQGNSA, per germline. The CDR3 spans 15 residues. V was pared by 3 bases and J by 8 bases, with 17 bases between.

The CDR3, as DNA: TGTGCCAGCAGAGATAGTCGGCCCGGTTGGAATCAGCCCCAGCATTTT. This encodes CASRDSRPGWNQPQHF. This chain links TRBV6-2 or TRBV6-3 with TRBJ1-5; no reliable D call. Trimming stripped 6 bases from V and 4 bases from J, with 19 bases between. The CDR3 totals 16 residues. Germline V gene sequence: CDR1 MNHEY, CDR2 SVGEGT.

The CDR3: CASTITGARIHQPQHF. The CDR3 DNA follows: TGCGCCAGCACTATCACGGGCGCAAGGATACATCAGCCCCAGCATTTT. V usage is TRBV5-1 and J usage is TRBJ1-5; the D is unclear. The CDR3 totals 16 residues. Germline values: CDR1 SGHRS, CDR2 YFSETQ. V lost 6 bases and J lost 5, with 21 bases in between.

In this sample, this clonotype turned up many times. The chain carries TRBV20-1 and TRBJ1-5; D might be TRBD1 (6 bases). The CDR3 contains 15 residues. V lost 1 base and J lost 5, with 15 bases in between. From germline, CDR1 is DFQATT and CDR2 SNEGSKA (reference sequence). The CDR3: CSARVFAGADQPQHF. The CDR3 DNA sequence: TGCAGTGCTAGAGTCTTTGCGGGGGCGGATCAGCCCCAGCATTTT.

The chain links TRBV21-1 to TRBJ2-7; the listed D gene, TRBD1, was not tested against the DNA. TRBV21-1 represents a pseudogene. This CDR3 contains 17 residues. As DNA, the CDR3 is TGTGCCAGCAGCAAGGTTCTGGGGGTGGCGTCCACCTACGAGCAGTACTTC. Its translation is CASSKVLGVASTYEQYF.

This clonotype showed up many times. The genes are TRBV7-2 and TRBJ2-2; D possibly corresponds to TRBD1 (5 bases). Deletions cut 1 base from V and 6 bases from J, with 12 bases between. The CDR3 loop spans 15 amino acids. Germline V gene lookup returns CDR1 SGHTA and CDR2 FQGNSA. CDR3 DNA: TGTGCCAGCAGCTTAGGGTCAGGGATGGCCGGGGAGCTGTTTTTT. Protein: CASSLGSGMAGELFF.

This clonotype was detected a few times. The chain joins TRBV4-1 to TRBJ1-2, with D maybe TRBD1 (6 bases). From germline, CDR1 is MGHRA and CDR2 YSYEKL. V lost 2 bases and J lost 8, with 15 bases in between. This CDR3 region has 14 residues. The CDR3 sequence: CASSQLVQGNGYTF. The CDR3 bases are TGCGCCAGCAGCCAATTAGTACAGGGCAACGGCTACACCTTC.

This sequence joins TRBV11-2 and TRBJ2-3; D is unresolved. With 0 bases removed from V and 4 bases from J, the gap between germline ends came to 8 bases. The CDR3 extends over 14 amino acids. Germline V CDR1 and CDR2: SGHAT, FQNNGV. Here the CDR3 reads CASSLEASPDTQYF. The CDR3 coding sequence is TGTGCCAGCAGCTTAGAGGCCAGCCCAGATACGCAGTATTTT.

The V call is TRBV20-1, the J call TRBJ1-1, with a possible D match to TRBD1 (5 bases). CDR1 is DFQATT, CDR2 SNEGSKA, per germline (reference sequence). The CDR3 totals 16 residues. V lost 0 bases and J 5 bases, leaving 19 bases between the germline ends. The CDR3 bases are TGCAGTGCTAGAGACTCCTACCGACAGCCCGGTACTGAAGCTTTCTTT. Residues: CSARDSYRQPGTEAFF.